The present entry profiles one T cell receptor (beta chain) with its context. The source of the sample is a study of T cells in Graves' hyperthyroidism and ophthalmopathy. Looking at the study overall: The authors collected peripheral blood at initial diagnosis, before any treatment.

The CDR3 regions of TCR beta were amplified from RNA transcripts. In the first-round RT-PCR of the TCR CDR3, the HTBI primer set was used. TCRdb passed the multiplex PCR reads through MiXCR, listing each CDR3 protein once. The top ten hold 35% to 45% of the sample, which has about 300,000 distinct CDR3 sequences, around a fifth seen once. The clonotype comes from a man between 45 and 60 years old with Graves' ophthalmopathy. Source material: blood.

CDR3 sequence (DNA): TGTGCCAGTAAGTGGGGACAGGGAAATCAGCCCCAGCATTTT. Encoded protein: CASKWGQGNQPQHF. The chain is built from TRBV19 and TRBJ1-5; 9 bases align to TRBD1. This CDR3 region has 14 residues. Germline values: CDR1 LNHDA, CDR2 SQIVND (reference sequence). The trim removed 7 bases at V and 4 bases at J, leaving 5 bases unmatched.